The 20 T cell receptor beta chains below come from one sample, sequenced in a study of OX40 agonist ivuxolimab in advanced cancers. The protocol was immunoSEQ multiplex PCR, while the TCRdb copy is restricted to in-frame clones and leaves out a portion. The sample holds around 34,000 clones, around 80% seen once. Sequencing was performed on CD4+ or CD8+ T cells sorted from blood, taken in a trial of the OX40 agonist ivuxolimab. The receptors were sampled from an adult with an advanced solid tumor such as melanoma, head and neck, liver or kidney cancer.

The V and J genes are TRBV7-2 and TRBJ1-2; D is possibly TRBD1 (6 bases). This CDR3 spans 15 amino acids. Trimming stripped 2 bases from V and 3 bases from J, with 13 bases between. Germline V gene sequence: CDR1 SGHTA, CDR2 FQGNSA. The CDR3 region is CASSLRQDNYYGYTF. CDR3 bases: TGTGCCAGCAGCTTAAGACAGGATAATTACTATGGCTACACCTTC. The complete variable domain, with remaining parts taken from reference TRBV7-2 and TRBJ1-2, reads GAGVSQSPSNKVTEKGKDVELRCDPISGHTALYWYRQSLGQGLEFLIYFQGNSAPDKSGLPSDRFSAERTGGSVSTLTIQRTQQEDSAVYLCASSLRQDNYYGYTFGSGTRLTVV.

This sequence joins TRBV6-1 and TRBJ1-1; no clear D. Germline CDR1 reads MNHNS; CDR2 reads SASEGT. This CDR3 comprises 14 residues. Trimming pared 2 bases from V and 3 bases from J, leaving 10 bases between. This CDR3 reads CASSELGGDTEAFF. The CDR3 DNA follows: TGTGCCAGCAGTGAATTGGGTGGGGACACTGAAGCTTTCTTT.

This clone was seen only a few times. The chain links TRBV30 to TRBJ2-7; 8 bases are shared with TRBD1. The CDR3 length is 14 residues. The germline CDR1 and CDR2 sequences are GTSNPN and SVGIG (reference sequence). Trimming at V came to 2 bases and at J to 6 bases, leaving 9 bases not matched to a gene. The CDR3 spells CAWSTGTGTLEQYF. The DNA of the CDR3 is TGTGCCTGGAGTACCGGGACAGGAACCCTCGAGCAGTACTTC.

The chain couples TRBV6-1 to TRBJ2-1, with TRBD2 matching 9 bases. J gave up 0 bases and V 4 bases, and 7 bases lay outside the gene matches. Germline values: CDR1 MNHNS, CDR2 SASEGT. CDR3 size: 17 residues. CDR3 nucleotides: TGTGCCAGCAGTGTGATAGCGGGAGAGAGCTCCTACAATGAGCAGTTCTTC. This gives the protein CASSVIAGESSYNEQFF.

This clone has a handful of counts. This sequence joins TRBV28 and TRBJ1-2; a possible D gene is TRBD1 (5 bases). The CDR3 has 12 amino acids. The germline V gene has CDR1 MDHEN and CDR2 SYDVKM. Trimming removed 5 bases from V and 4 bases from J, with 8 bases in between. The CDR3 nucleotides are TGTGCCAGCAGTGGGGGGACCTATGGCTACACCTTC. It encodes CASSGGTYGYTF.

The chain links TRBV5-5 to TRBJ1-6; maybe TRBD1 (5 bases). Trimming shortened V by 4 bases and J by 1 base, and 18 bases separated the two germline ends. CDR1 and CDR2 from the germline V gene are SGHKS and YYEKEE (reference sequence). This CDR3 has 18 residues. DNA for the CDR3: TGTGCCAGCAGCCTGGTCGAGAAGGCAGGGTCCTATAATTCACCCCTCCACTTT. Translating it yields CASSLVEKAGSYNSPLHF. Supplemented by reference TRBV5-5 and TRBJ1-6, the full variable domain reads DAGVTQSPTHLIKTRGQQVTLRCSPISGHKSVSWYQQVLGQGPQFIFQYYEKEERGRGNFPDRFSARQFPNYSSELNVNALLLGDSALYLCASSLVEKAGSYNSPLHFGNGTRLTVT.

This clone turned up a few times. The chain joins TRBV7-9 to TRBJ2-7; no definite D call. Germline V gives CDR1 SEHNR, CDR2 FQNEAQ (reference sequence). Trimming took off 3 bases at V and 0 bases at J, with 3 bases between the two ends. The CDR3 loop spans 12 amino acids. In DNA, the CDR3 is TGTGCCAGCAGCTTGACCTCCTACGAGCAGTACTTC. Residues: CASSLTSYEQYF.

This rearrangement joins TRBV14 to TRBJ1-3; D is unresolved. Trimming shortened V by 3 bases and J by 5 bases, and 11 bases separated the two germline ends. Germline V gene lookup returns CDR1 SGHDN and CDR2 FVKESK. The CDR3 length is 14 residues. CDR3 bases: TGTGCCAGCAGCCAGTCCGGGAGCCGAAACACCATATATTTT. Translated, it gives CASSQSGSRNTIYF.

The chain uses TRBV12-5 and TRBJ2-1, with D perhaps being TRBD1 or TRBD2 (5 bases each). The CDR3 loop spans 14 amino acids. Germline values: CDR1 LGHNT, CDR2 FRNRAP. Between the trimmed V and J ends, which lost 9 bases and 4 bases, there was a span of 16 bases. The CDR3 is CASAPGTLYNEQFF. In DNA, the CDR3 is TGTGCTAGCGCCCCGGGGACCCTTTACAATGAGCAGTTCTTC.

The chain carries TRBV18 and TRBJ2-2, with 7 bases identical to TRBD2. The V gene's germline CDR1 is KGHSH and CDR2 LQKENI. V shed 3 bases, J shed 4 bases, and the junction held 5 bases outside the gene matches. The CDR3 sequence is 15 residues long. Here the CDR3 reads CASSPRTRSTGELFF. CDR3 nucleotide sequence: TGTGCCAGCTCACCCAGGACTAGGAGCACCGGGGAGCTGTTTTTT. Full variable domain (remainder filled in from reference TRBV18 and TRBJ2-2): NAGVMQNPRHLVRRRGQEARLRCSPMKGHSHVYWYRQLPEEGLKFMVYLQKENIIDESGMPKERFSAEFPKEGPSILRIQQVVRGDSAAYFCASSPRTRSTGELFFGEGSRLTVL.

This clone is a singleton in its sample. The CDR3: CASSLRDTEAFF. CDR3 coding DNA: TGTGCCAGCAGTTTACGGGACACTGAAGCTTTCTTT. This chain connects TRBV28 to TRBJ1-1, with D hard to call. In germline, CDR1 is MDHEN, CDR2 SYDVKM. This CDR3 region has 12 residues. The V gene lost 2 bases and the J gene lost 3 bases, with 4 bases spanning the gap.

Only a few counts were recorded for this clone. This chain links TRBV7-2 with TRBJ1-6; maybe TRBD1 (6 bases). This CDR3 is 14 amino acids long. Germline CDR1 SGHTA, CDR2 FQGNSA. V was shortened by 1 base and J by 13 bases, with 14 bases between the two germline ends. The CDR3 is CASSLGYDRTPLHF. Here the CDR3 DNA reads TGTGCCAGCAGCTTAGGGTACGACAGGACCCCCCTCCACTTT.

The chain is built from TRBV20-1 and TRBJ1-1; D is unresolved. Per the germline V gene, CDR1 is DFQATT and CDR2 is SNEGSKA (reference sequence). The CDR3 consists of 11 residues. The V gene lost 3 bases and the J gene lost 2 bases, with 4 bases spanning the gap. CDR3 bases: TGCAGTGCTAGTTATAACACTGAAGCTTTCTTT. Translating gives CSASYNTEAFF.

The genes are TRBV6-1 and TRBJ1-1; D not resolved. Deletions cut 8 bases from V and 5 bases from J, with 12 bases between. Per germline, CDR1 MNHNS and CDR2 SASEGT. This CDR3 has 12 amino acids. This chain's CDR3 is CASGRGGTEAFF. The DNA for the CDR3 is TGTGCCAGCGGACGGGGAGGGACTGAAGCTTTCTTT.

V usage is TRBV28 and J usage is TRBJ1-3; D is ambiguous. The germline V gene has CDR1 MDHEN and CDR2 SYDVKM. The V end was cut by 1 base, the J end by 0 bases, with 10 bases between. CDR3 length: 16 amino acids. In nucleotides, the CDR3 is TGTGCCAGCAGTTTATCGACGCCGGGCTCTGGAAACACCATATATTTT. It encodes CASSLSTPGSGNTIYF.

The chain couples TRBV10-3 to TRBJ1-2, with 7 bases that match TRBD1. V shed 4 bases, J shed 5 bases, and the junction held 4 bases outside the gene matches. Germline V gene lookup returns CDR1 ENHRY and CDR2 SYGVKD. The length of the CDR3 is 13 residues. The CDR3 sequence: CAISGDRAYGYTF. CDR3 sequence (DNA): TGTGCCATCAGTGGAGACAGGGCATATGGCTACACCTTC.

The chain carries TRBV7-6 and TRBJ1-1; TRBD1 matches at 9 bases. The ends lost 5 bases at V and 11 bases at J; junction bases unmatched: 6. Germline assignment: CDR1 SGHVS and CDR2 FNYEAQ. This CDR3 comprises 12 residues. CDR3 coding DNA: TGTGCCAGCAGCCTTACAGGGGGCAGGGCTTTCTTT. Translation gives CASSLTGGRAFF.

The rearrangement links TRBV27 to TRBJ2-1, with 12 positions matching TRBD2. The germline V gene has CDR1 MNHEY and CDR2 SMNVEV (reference sequence). The CDR3 covers 17 residues. Trimming took 1 base from V and 8 from J; bases not matched to a gene: 9. This CDR3 is CASSLFPTSGRRHEQFF. CDR3 DNA: TGTGCCAGCAGTTTATTCCCAACTAGCGGGAGGAGGCATGAGCAGTTCTTC.

V usage is TRBV11-2 and J usage is TRBJ1-1; D is unresolved. The germline V gene encodes CDR1 SGHAT and CDR2 FQNNGV. The CDR3 is 12 amino acids. V was shortened by 4 bases and J by 3 bases, with 6 bases between the two germline ends. The CDR3 coding sequence is TGTGCCAGCAGCTCCCCGTACACTGAAGCTTTCTTT. It specifies CASSSPYTEAFF.

This clone has just a few counts. This sequence joins TRBV5-1 and TRBJ2-1, with 8 bases aligning to TRBD2. CDR1 SGHRS and CDR2 YFSETQ come from the germline V gene. The CDR3 is made up of 14 amino acids. J gave up 7 bases and V 0 bases, and 3 bases lay outside the gene matches. CDR3 DNA sequence: TGCGCCAGCAGCTTGGCGGGAGGGCCGAATGAGCAGTTCTTC. It encodes CASSLAGGPNEQFF.